These T cell receptor beta chains were read from a single sample in a study of somatic mutations in cytotoxic T cells in rheumatoid arthritis. The data were produced by immunoSEQ multiplex PCR, yet TCRdb's version contains in-frame clones alone and is incomplete. There are approximately 30,000 clones in the sample; approximately 78% occur only once, and 8% to 9% lies in the top ten. The sample comprised CD8+ T cells sorted from blood. The receptors originated from an adult with rheumatoid arthritis. Each CDR3 is given with its conserved first and last residue. The D gene is left open where the match is weak. Not all rows give a size; the values are once, few, many and, for expanded clones, a class.

j_call: TRBJ1-5; clone_size: -; d_call: -; v_call: TRBV4-2; cdr3_aa: CASSQAHIRADNQPQHF; cdr3_nt: TGTGCCAGCAGCCAAGCTCATATCAGGGCTGACAATCAGCCCCAGCATTTT
j_call: TRBJ2-7; clone_size: once; d_call: TRBD2; v_call: TRBV7-9; cdr3_aa: CASSPGSLAGEQYF; cdr3_nt: TGTGCCAGCAGCCCGGGGAGCCTAGCGGGCGAGCAGTACTTC
j_call: TRBJ2-7; clone_size: once; d_call: TRBD2; v_call: TRBV11-3; cdr3_aa: CASSLDPGLAGFSSYEQYF; cdr3_nt: TGTGCCAGCAGCTTAGATCCAGGACTAGCGGGGTTTAGCTCCTACGAGCAGTACTTC
j_call: TRBJ2-1; clone_size: few; d_call: TRBD2; v_call: TRBV19; cdr3_aa: CASSILLLAGDYNEQFF; cdr3_nt: TGTGCCAGTAGTATTCTTTTACTAGCGGGAGACTACAATGAGCAGTTCTTC
j_call: TRBJ2-5; clone_size: -; d_call: -; v_call: TRBV28; cdr3_aa: CASSSFSVLETQYF; cdr3_nt: TGTGCCAGCAGTTCCTTTAGTGTTTTGGAGACCCAGTACTTC
j_call: TRBJ1-4; clone_size: few; d_call: -; v_call: TRBV30; cdr3_aa: CAWSSETGEKLFF; cdr3_nt: TGTGCCTGGAGTAGTGAGACGGGGGAAAAACTGTTTTTT
j_call: TRBJ1-1; clone_size: -; d_call: -; v_call: TRBV4-2; cdr3_aa: CASSFRGTEAFF; cdr3_nt: TGTGCCAGCAGCTTCCGGGGGACTGAAGCTTTCTTT
j_call: TRBJ1-2; clone_size: once; d_call: TRBD1; v_call: TRBV19; cdr3_aa: CASSQGAGYGYTF; cdr3_nt: TGTGCCAGTAGCCAGGGGGCAGGCTATGGCTACACCTTC
j_call: TRBJ2-1; clone_size: -; d_call: TRBD1; v_call: TRBV5-1; cdr3_aa: CASSPLGTGIYNEQFF; cdr3_nt: TGCGCCAGCAGCCCCCTGGGGACAGGGATTTACAATGAGCAGTTCTTC
j_call: TRBJ1-5; clone_size: once; d_call: -; v_call: TRBV5-8; cdr3_aa: CASSWWSNQPQHF; cdr3_nt: TGTGCCAGCAGCTGGTGGTCCAATCAGCCCCAGCATTTT
j_call: TRBJ2-5; clone_size: -; d_call: -; v_call: TRBV6-1; cdr3_aa: CASRGFGGKETQYF; cdr3_nt: TGTGCCAGCAGGGGCTTTGGGGGTAAAGAGACCCAGTACTTC
j_call: TRBJ1-1; clone_size: -; d_call: TRBD1; v_call: TRBV29-1; cdr3_aa: CSAGQGAEAFF; cdr3_nt: TGCAGCGCTGGACAGGGGGCTGAAGCTTTCTTT
j_call: TRBJ2-3; clone_size: -; d_call: -; v_call: TRBV7-6; cdr3_aa: CASSLVGLRDTQYF; cdr3_nt: TGTGCCAGCAGCTTAGTCGGACTGAGAGATACGCAGTATTTT
j_call: TRBJ1-1; clone_size: -; d_call: -; v_call: TRBV4-1; cdr3_aa: CASSQGVGAITLAFF; cdr3_nt: TGCGCCAGCAGCCAAGGTGTGGGGGCGATTACTCTAGCTTTCTTT
j_call: TRBJ2-7; clone_size: -; d_call: TRBD1; v_call: TRBV4-1; cdr3_aa: CASSQDRGQGREQYF; cdr3_nt: TGCGCCAGCAGCCAAGATAGGGGACAGGGTCGCGAGCAGTACTTC
j_call: TRBJ1-2; clone_size: once; d_call: -; v_call: TRBV19; cdr3_aa: CASSIGRLYGYTF; cdr3_nt: TGTGCCAGTAGTATAGGGCGGCTCTATGGCTACACCTTC
j_call: TRBJ2-7; clone_size: -; d_call: -; v_call: TRBV9; cdr3_aa: CASSGGTSEQYF; cdr3_nt: TGTGCCAGCAGCGGCGGGACATCCGAGCAGTACTTC
j_call: TRBJ2-2; clone_size: -; d_call: TRBD2; v_call: TRBV7-3; cdr3_aa: CASSLGGAGELFF; cdr3_nt: TGTGCCAGCAGCTTAGGGGGGGCCGGGGAGCTGTTTTTT
j_call: TRBJ1-1; clone_size: -; d_call: -; v_call: TRBV7-9; cdr3_aa: CATLEDLNTEAFF; cdr3_nt: TGTGCCACCCTAGAGGACCTGAACACTGAAGCTTTCTTT
j_call: TRBJ1-5; clone_size: -; d_call: TRBD1; v_call: TRBV7-9; cdr3_aa: CASSLGGQGGQPQHF; cdr3_nt: TGTGCCAGCAGCTTAGGGGGACAGGGGGGTCAGCCCCAGCATTTT
j_call: TRBJ2-5; clone_size: -; d_call: -; v_call: TRBV4-1; cdr3_aa: CASSQEWGARETQYF; cdr3_nt: TGCGCCAGCAGCCAAGAGTGGGGGGCCCGGGAGACCCAGTACTTC
j_call: TRBJ2-3; clone_size: once; d_call: -; v_call: TRBV5-6; cdr3_aa: CASSLTVDTQYF; cdr3_nt: TGTGCCAGCAGCCTGACAGTGGATACGCAGTATTTT
j_call: TRBJ1-2; clone_size: once; d_call: -; v_call: TRBV29-1; cdr3_aa: CSATAARDGYTF; cdr3_nt: TGCAGCGCTACGGCCGCTAGGGATGGCTACACCTTC
j_call: TRBJ1-5; clone_size: -; d_call: -; v_call: TRBV28; cdr3_aa: CASSPGQPQHF; cdr3_nt: TGTGCCAGCAGTCCGGGTCAGCCCCAGCATTTT
j_call: TRBJ2-2; clone_size: -; d_call: TRBD2; v_call: TRBV4-1; cdr3_aa: CASSPGGNGELFF; cdr3_nt: TGCGCCAGCAGCCCCGGGGGGAACGGGGAGCTGTTTTTT
j_call: TRBJ2-3; clone_size: -; d_call: TRBD2; v_call: TRBV9; cdr3_aa: CASTGLAGGTDTQYF; cdr3_nt: TGTGCCAGCACGGGACTAGCGGGAGGAACAGATACGCAGTATTTT
j_call: TRBJ2-3; clone_size: -; d_call: -; v_call: TRBV5-5; cdr3_aa: CASSPPLEADTQYF; cdr3_nt: TGTGCCAGCAGTCCCCCACTGGAGGCAGATACGCAGTATTTT
j_call: TRBJ2-5; clone_size: -; d_call: -; v_call: TRBV27; cdr3_aa: CASRRAGGRETQYF; cdr3_nt: TGTGCCAGCAGAAGAGCGGGTGGTAGGGAGACCCAGTACTTC
j_call: TRBJ2-1; clone_size: -; d_call: -; v_call: TRBV19; cdr3_aa: CASSMASTYNEQFF; cdr3_nt: TGTGCCAGTAGTATGGCCAGCACCTACAATGAGCAGTTCTTC
j_call: TRBJ2-7; clone_size: -; d_call: TRBD2; v_call: TRBV7-8; cdr3_aa: CASSLAPGSGGEQYF; cdr3_nt: TGTGCCAGCAGCTTAGCCCCGGGTTCGGGGGGCGAGCAGTACTTC
j_call: TRBJ1-1; clone_size: -; d_call: -; v_call: TRBV4-1; cdr3_aa: CASSQGSGTVNTEAFF; cdr3_nt: TGCGCCAGCAGCCAAGGTTCCGGGACGGTGAACACTGAAGCTTTCTTT
j_call: TRBJ2-7; clone_size: -; d_call: -; v_call: TRBV19; cdr3_aa: CASSIGPTPIYEQYF; cdr3_nt: TGTGCCAGTAGTATCGGTCCAACCCCGATCTACGAGCAGTACTTC
j_call: TRBJ2-5; clone_size: once; d_call: -; v_call: TRBV12-5; cdr3_aa: CASGLVRDQETQYF; cdr3_nt: TGTGCTAGTGGTTTGGTACGTGACCAAGAGACCCAGTACTTC
j_call: TRBJ2-5; clone_size: -; d_call: -; v_call: TRBV5-4; cdr3_aa: CASSFPDPGLQETQYF; cdr3_nt: TGTGCCAGCAGCTTTCCCGACCCGGGACTGCAAGAGACCCAGTACTTC
j_call: TRBJ2-1; clone_size: -; d_call: -; v_call: TRBV5-1; cdr3_aa: CASSPRMWDPYNEQFF; cdr3_nt: TGCGCCAGCAGCCCCAGAATGTGGGACCCATACAATGAGCAGTTCTTC
j_call: TRBJ2-2; clone_size: -; d_call: TRBD1; v_call: TRBV7-6; cdr3_aa: CASSIGQGHTGELFF; cdr3_nt: TGTGCCAGCAGCATCGGACAGGGGCACACCGGGGAGCTGTTTTTT
j_call: TRBJ2-7; clone_size: -; d_call: -; v_call: TRBV27; cdr3_aa: CASSFARGYEQYF; cdr3_nt: TGTGCCAGCAGTTTTGCCAGGGGCTACGAGCAGTACTTC
j_call: TRBJ1-1; clone_size: -; d_call: -; v_call: TRBV7-6; cdr3_aa: CASSFEPSGEAFF; cdr3_nt: TGTGCCAGCAGCTTCGAACCATCGGGCGAAGCTTTCTTT